Listed below are T cell receptor beta chains from one sample, sequenced in a study of shared clonotypes between healthy human individuals. Profiling relied on immunoSEQ multiplex PCR, and the TCRdb table lists in-frame clones only, not all of them. The data show roughly 890,000 clones, more than 85% seen once. Sequenced input: naive CD8+ T cells sorted from blood. Every receptor here comes from a young man in good health. CDR3s include the opening cysteine and the closing phenylalanine or tryptophan. The order of the fields is D gene, J gene, V gene, clone size, CDR3 DNA, CDR3 protein. The D gene is left open where the match is weak. The size field is filled for only some rows; it gives once, few, many or a size class.

>TRBD2|TRBJ2-7|TRBV14|-
TGTGCCAGCAGCCCCCCCGGTCTAGCGGCGACTTACGAGCAGTACTTC
CASSPPGLAATYEQYF
>TRBD2|TRBJ2-3|TRBV9|-
TGTGCCAGCAGCACCGGGACTAGCGGGAGAGAAGATACGCAGTATTTT
CASSTGTSGREDTQYF
>-|TRBJ1-4|TRBV7-9|-
TGTGCCAGCAGCTCGGACGAAACAACTAATGAAAAACTGTTTTTT
CASSSDETTNEKLFF
>TRBD1|TRBJ1-2|TRBV7-9|-
TGTGCCAGCAGCTCAACAGGGGAGTTAGAAGGCTACACCTTC
CASSSTGELEGYTF
>TRBD2|TRBJ2-1|TRBV28|-
TGTGCCAGCAGTCCGGGACTAGCGGGATACAATGAGCAGTTCTTC
CASSPGLAGYNEQFF
>-|TRBJ1-1|TRBV6-1|-
TGTGCCACCCGGACATATACTGAAGCTTTCTTT
CATRTYTEAFF
>-|TRBJ2-7|TRBV27|-
TGTGCCAGCAGTTTATCGGGACATTCTTACGAGCAGTACTTC
CASSLSGHSYEQYF
>-|TRBJ1-2|TRBV27|few
TGTGCCAGCAGTCCCACCGTAAACTATGGCTACACCTTC
CASSPTVNYGYTF
>TRBD2|TRBJ2-2|TRBV5-4|-
TGTGCCAGCAGCCGGACTAGCGGGCCGACCGGGGAGCTGTTTTTT
CASSRTSGPTGELFF
>TRBD1|TRBJ1-1|TRBV27|once
TGTGCCAGCAGTATGAACAGGGGTTTGAACACTGAAGCTTTCTTT
CASSMNRGLNTEAFF
>-|TRBJ2-2|TRBV21-1|-
TGTGCCAGCAGCAAGGAGCGGGAAAATAAGAGGGGGTCCACCGGGGAGCTGTTTTTT
CASSKERENKRGSTGELFF
>TRBD1|TRBJ1-2|TRBV28|-
TGTGCCAGCACAATAGCCGGGACAGGGTTCTATGGCTACACCTTC
CASTIAGTGFYGYTF
>-|TRBJ1-1|TRBV7-8|-
TGTGCCAGCAGCTTAGCGGGGGGCGCGGTCACTGAAGCTTTCTTT
CASSLAGGAVTEAFF
>-|TRBJ1-2|TRBV5-1|-
TGCGCCAGCAGCTTGGCCGGGGATGGCTACACCTTC
CASSLAGDGYTF
>TRBD1|TRBJ1-1|TRBV5-5|-
TGTGCCAGCAGCTTGCGGTACGGGACAGGGGGCAGAGGCACTGAAGCTTTCTTT
CASSLRYGTGGRGTEAFF
>TRBD1|TRBJ2-1|TRBV4-3|-
TGCGCCAGCAGCCACGGGACAGGGGAAGGAAATGAGCAGTTCTTC
CASSHGTGEGNEQFF
>TRBD2|TRBJ2-6|TRBV11-2|-
TGTGCCAGCAGCAAAGCGGGGAGGGTCTCTGGGGCCAACGTCCTGACTTTC
CASSKAGRVSGANVLTF
>-|TRBJ2-4|TRBV28|-
TGTGCCAGCAGTTTATCGCGCAGCCAGGAGTATAGGGACATTCAGTACTTC
CASSLSRSQEYRDIQYF
>TRBD2|TRBJ2-7|TRBV27|-
TGTGCCAGTATAGCGGGAGGCTCCTACGAGCAGTACTTC
CASIAGGSYEQYF
>-|TRBJ1-1|TRBV4-3|-
TGCGCCAGCAGCCAAGGTGGCTCGGGAGCTGAAGCTTTCTTT
CASSQGGSGAEAFF
>-|TRBJ1-1|TRBV4-3|-
TGCGCCAGCAGCCAAGAATTATGGGTACGGCTGAACACTGAAGCTTTCTTT
CASSQELWVRLNTEAFF
>-|TRBJ2-2|TRBV7-6|-
TGTGCCAGCAGCTTCAGCCCCTCCGGGAACACCGGGGAGCTGTTTTTT
CASSFSPSGNTGELFF
>-|TRBJ2-7|TRBV7-2|-
TGTGCCAGCACCACCTTCCCCCACGAGCAGTACTTC
CASTTFPHEQYF
>TRBD1|TRBJ1-5|TRBV27|-
TGTGCCAGCAGTTCGGGGACAGGGGGGACTCAGCCCCAGCATTTT
CASSSGTGGTQPQHF
>TRBD2|TRBJ2-1|TRBV27|-
TGTGCCAGCAGTTTATCTCGTAGCGGGATCGACAATGAGCAGTTCTTC
CASSLSRSGIDNEQFF